The 6 T cell receptor beta chains presented below share a single source sample, sequenced in a study of post-analysis software for immune sequencing data. Their recognized antigens are unknown. Study conclusions and caveats: Patients carried roughly 5 TRBV segments more frequently than controls did, and TRBV5-6, TRBV5-1 and TRBV20-1 were among them.

Incorporated into the TCR beta cDNA libraries were unique molecular identifiers, which served to reduce PCR and sequencing biases. Via MiXCR, TCRdb re-called the PCR reads, giving one row per CDR3 protein. The sample has under 900,000 distinct CDR3 sequences, about 50% seen once. Sequenced material: blood. These receptors all come from a girl aged 10 to 17 with multiple sclerosis.

This clonotype was seen more than once but under ten times. The chain links TRBV29-1 to TRBJ2-3; D might be TRBD1 (6 bases). This CDR3 comprises 16 residues. Germline loops: CDR1 SQVTM, CDR2 ANQGSEA. V lost 6 bases and J 6 bases, leaving 25 bases between the germline ends. The CDR3 sequence is CSVGPPGHGHWDTQYF. The CDR3 region has the DNA TGCAGCGTGGGACCACCGGGACATGGGCACTGGGATACGCAGTATTTT.

The rearrangement uses TRBV2 and TRBJ2-3, with D perhaps matching TRBD2 (5 bases). The germline V gene has CDR1 SNHLY and CDR2 FYNNEI. V was clipped by 3 bases and J by 2 bases, with 15 bases between them. The CDR3 consists of 16 residues. The CDR3 sequence: CASSERAALYTDTQYF. The DNA of the CDR3 is TGTGCCAGCAGTGAGAGGGCCGCCTTATACACAGATACGCAGTATTTT.

This clonotype was detected once. The chain uses TRBV12-3 or TRBV12-4 and TRBJ2-3; TRBD1 or TRBD2 may be the D gene (5 bases each). The CDR3 is made up of 14 amino acids. Trimming left V 2 bases short and J 4 bases short, with 10 bases between. CDR3 sequence reads: CASSLLRGSDTQYF. The CDR3 DNA is TGTGCCAGCAGTTTACTGAGGGGATCAGATACGCAGTATTTT.

The gene calls are TRBV10-3 and TRBJ2-3, with D unresolved. The germline CDR1 and CDR2 sequences are ENHRY and SYGVKD. CDR3 length: 10 residues. The ends were cut back, 8 bases at V and 5 bases at J, with 5 bases in the middle. This chain's CDR3 is CAIGGDTQYF. The CDR3 DNA follows: TGTGCCATCGGCGGAGATACGCAGTATTTT.

This chain uses TRBV24-1 with TRBJ2-7; D is perhaps TRBD1 (5 bases). The CDR3 runs 15 residues. Germline values: CDR1 KGHDR, CDR2 SFDVKD. Trimming cost V 5 bases and J 2 bases, with 15 bases left between them. The CDR3 reads CATSVAGQRTYEQYF. In DNA, the CDR3 is TGTGCCACCAGTGTTGCAGGGCAGAGAACCTACGAGCAGTACTTC.

This chain links TRBV29-1 with TRBJ2-6; a possible D gene is TRBD2 (6 bases). The CDR3 is 17 residues long. V was trimmed by 8 bases and J by 3 bases, leaving 23 bases between them. Germline V lookup: CDR1 SQVTM, CDR2 ANQGSEA. This chain's CDR3 is CSPRGGDPSVGANVLTF. The CDR3 DNA is TGCAGCCCCCGAGGAGGGGACCCTTCGGTTGGGGCCAACGTCCTGACTTTC.